This is a list of T cell receptor beta chains from one sample in a study of siplizumab effects on memory and regulatory T cells. Assay used: immunoSEQ multiplex PCR; TCRdb lists only in-frame clones, some missing. The sample shows around 100,000 clones, under 95% of them seen only once. The sequencing input was Tregs sorted from blood. The origin of the receptors is a human donor in good health. The CDR3 runs from the conserved cysteine through the conserved F or W. The D gene is left open where the match is weak. Rows give clone size only sometimes, using once, few, many, or a class for an expanded clone.

>.|TRBV6-4|.|TRBJ2-2
CASSPTGELFF
TGTGCCAGCAGTCCCACCGGGGAGCTGTTTTTT
>TRBD1|TRBV6-6|.|TRBJ2-1
CASSATGWEQFF
TGTGCCAGCAGTGCGACAGGGTGGGAGCAGTTCTTC
>TRBD1|TRBV5-5|.|TRBJ1-2
CASSLRTGAEYGYTF
TGTGCCAGCAGCCTACGGACAGGAGCTGAGTATGGCTACACCTTC
>.|TRBV19|few|TRBJ1-1
CASSMGQNTEAFF
TGTGCCAGTAGTATGGGCCAGAACACTGAAGCTTTCTTT
>TRBD2|TRBV11-3|.|TRBJ2-1
CASSLVASGLYNEQFF
TGTGCCAGCAGCTTAGTGGCTAGCGGCCTATACAATGAGCAGTTCTTC
>TRBD1|TRBV14|.|TRBJ1-1
CASSRQGSTEAFF
TGTGCCAGCAGCCGACAGGGCTCGACTGAAGCTTTCTTT
>.|TRBV11-3|.|TRBJ2-5
CASSSLGSETQYF
TGTGCCAGCAGCTCTCTAGGTTCAGAGACCCAGTACTTC
>TRBD1|TRBV18|once|TRBJ2-3
CASSPARDRVTYF
TGTGCCAGCTCACCTGCCCGGGACAGGGTTACCTATTTT
>.|TRBV29-1|.|TRBJ1-1
CSAVGPVRTLNTEAFF
TGCAGCGCCGTTGGTCCAGTACGAACATTGAACACTGAAGCTTTCTTT
>TRBD2|TRBV2|.|TRBJ2-3
CASSQTSGSSDTQYF
TGTGCCAGCAGCCAGACTAGCGGGAGCTCAGATACGCAGTATTTT
>.|TRBV10-3|once|TRBJ1-2
CAIREDGGVYGYTF
TGTGCCATCAGAGAAGACGGAGGAGTCTATGGCTACACCTTC
>TRBD2|TRBV6-4|.|TRBJ2-7
CASSDGLAGELEQYF
TGTGCCAGCAGTGACGGGCTAGCGGGAGAACTCGAGCAGTACTTC
>TRBD1|TRBV10-3|.|TRBJ2-1
CASRKDRPRVGVGEQFF
TGTGCCAGCCGGAAGGACAGGCCCCGGGTAGGCGTCGGAGAGCAGTTCTTC
>.|TRBV7-9|.|TRBJ2-6
CASSNIRQSSGANVLTF
TGTGCCAGCAGTAATATAAGACAGAGCTCTGGGGCCAACGTCCTGACTTTC
>TRBD2|TRBV18|.|TRBJ2-7
CASSPSGSPYEQYF
TGTGCCAGCTCACCTAGCGGGAGCCCCTACGAGCAGTACTTC
>.|TRBV2|.|TRBJ2-2
CASSRRLVSGELFF
TGTGCCAGCAGTCGAAGACTAGTTTCCGGGGAGCTGTTTTTT
>.|TRBV5-1|.|TRBJ2-5
CASSLRREGQETQYF
TGCGCCAGCAGCTTGCGGCGGGAAGGCCAAGAGACCCAGTACTTC
>.|TRBV29-1|.|TRBJ2-2
CSVPGNTGELFF
TGCAGCGTTCCTGGGAACACCGGGGAGCTGTTTTTT
>.|TRBV6-1|.|TRBJ2-7
CASTRQSYEQYF
TGTGCCAGCACACGGCAGTCCTACGAGCAGTACTTC
>.|TRBV2|.|TRBJ1-2
CASSEIIGAYGYTF
TGTGCCAGCAGTGAGATAATAGGGGCGTATGGCTACACCTTC